Shown below are 3 T cell receptor beta chains from a single sample sequenced in a study of Graves' ophthalmopathy and Graves' hyperthyroidism (dated by TCRdb to 2017 to 2018). The instrument given in TCRdb is Illumina HiSeq 2000. TCR beta CDR3 regions were amplified from RNA transcripts for repertoire sequencing. The first round was an RT-PCR using HTBI primers with the Qiagen OneStep RT-PCR kit, and this first round was followed by a second-round multiplex PCR, then size selection and purification. Using fastp trimming at Q25 and MiXCR clonotype assembly, TCRdb reanalyzed the public sequencing data and kept in-frame beta chains. Each entry merges the rows of one CDR3 protein and shows their most common DNA and genes. Recorded for this sample are around 670,000 distinct CDR3 sequences; 40% of them occurred a single time. 40% to 45% of the sample comes from the top ten. Sequencing was carried out using peripheral blood. Every receptor here comes from an adult man with Graves' ophthalmopathy.

Comments on this clonotype: Lacking the conserved final phenylalanine or tryptophan, this CDR3 likely reflects a read error. The DNA is left out, because the CDR3 cannot be placed on it with certainty; the CDR3 is given as TCRdb lists it. V is TRBV7-2 and J is TRBJ2-5; the D call in the table, TRBD2, was not verified against the DNA. The V gene's germline CDR1 is SGHTA and CDR2 FQGNSA. The CDR3 is 11 residues long, ends included. CDR3 loop: CASSTTAGGYS.

This chain joins TRBV2 and TRBJ1-5; D is unclear. CDR1 is SNHLY and CDR2 is FYNNEI in the germline V gene. Trimming took 6 bases from V and 0 from J, leaving 9 bases between them. CDR3 length: 14 amino acids. CDR3 in DNA: TGTGCCAGCAGAGGACGGACTAGCAATCAGCCCCAGCATTTT. It codes for CASRGRTSNQPQHF.

In regard to this clonotype: The junction does not match germline at one end; this may be a read error. The chain uses TRBV10-3 and TRBJ1-1; D unclear. Germline-derived CDR1 and CDR2 are ENHRY and SYGVKD. CDR3 length: 13 amino acids. CDR3: CASSYSPGREAFF. The CDR3 DNA sequence: TGTGCCAGCAGTTACTCGCCGGGTCGGGAAGCTTTCTTT.